The sequence of this T cell receptor beta chain was determined in a study of control samples from healthy donors and cancer patients (dated by TCRdb to about 2020). The library was produced with the immunoSEQ multiplex PCR assay. The source is immuneACCESS, and TCRdb retained only in-frame sequences with V and J called. Part of the clones is not carried over; for the studies checked, unresolved V genes explain less than half of this, and the remainder is unexplained. The sample has some 120,000 clones on record, more than 85% of them singletons. Around 7.9% of the sample is in the top ten clones. In regard to this clone: Its recognized antigen is unknown. The sample holds no much larger clone one base away, and base qualities are not on file.

The CDR3 covers 15 residues, taking in both the cysteine and the phenylalanine. This entry keeps only the CDR3 DNA: 45 bases, framed from base 1. This sequence originates from a man aged 18 to 30 in good health. This chain is built from TRBV12-1 and TRBJ2-1; TRBD1 is taken as the D call from the table, unchecked against the DNA. TRBV12-1 is classified as a pseudogene. Input material: blood. Read as DNA, the sequence is TGTGCCAGCAGCGGCGGGACAGGGGGGTCTGGTGAGCAGTTCTTC. This gives the protein CASSGGTGGSGEQFF.